This TCR beta chain came from a study of T cells in Graves' hyperthyroidism and ophthalmopathy. Whole-study results and caveats: Ophthalmopathy was separated from stable hyperthyroidism by a 13 V-J model. Most thyroid-expanded clonotypes above 0.001 were also found in blood.

There are many counts of this clonotype. Its specificity is not known. V shed 9 bases and J shed 4 bases, with 16 bases lying between them. This CDR3 contains 13 residues. CDR1 is LNHDA, CDR2 SQIVND, per germline (reference sequence). Clinical symptoms, serum thyroxine, TRAb, thyroid ultrasound and orbital computed tomography informed diagnoses. The sample, blood from the first hyperthyroidism diagnosis, precedes any ophthalmopathy symptoms. The source material, RNA transcripts, was used to amplify TCR beta CDR3 regions. First-round RT-PCR with HTBI primers amplified the TCR CDR3 region. TCRdb redid the calling of the multiplex PCR reads with MiXCR, one entry per CDR3 protein. The sample includes roughly 130,000 distinct CDR3 sequences, approximately 24% of them seen just once.

The TCR was taken from a woman in her forties or fifties with Graves' hyperthyroidism that later progressed to Graves' ophthalmopathy. V usage is TRBV19 and J usage is TRBJ2-7, with unresolved D. Source material: blood. In DNA, the CDR3 is TGTGCCAGCCTGGATACGGATAGATACGAGCAGTACTTC. This encodes CASLDTDRYEQYF.